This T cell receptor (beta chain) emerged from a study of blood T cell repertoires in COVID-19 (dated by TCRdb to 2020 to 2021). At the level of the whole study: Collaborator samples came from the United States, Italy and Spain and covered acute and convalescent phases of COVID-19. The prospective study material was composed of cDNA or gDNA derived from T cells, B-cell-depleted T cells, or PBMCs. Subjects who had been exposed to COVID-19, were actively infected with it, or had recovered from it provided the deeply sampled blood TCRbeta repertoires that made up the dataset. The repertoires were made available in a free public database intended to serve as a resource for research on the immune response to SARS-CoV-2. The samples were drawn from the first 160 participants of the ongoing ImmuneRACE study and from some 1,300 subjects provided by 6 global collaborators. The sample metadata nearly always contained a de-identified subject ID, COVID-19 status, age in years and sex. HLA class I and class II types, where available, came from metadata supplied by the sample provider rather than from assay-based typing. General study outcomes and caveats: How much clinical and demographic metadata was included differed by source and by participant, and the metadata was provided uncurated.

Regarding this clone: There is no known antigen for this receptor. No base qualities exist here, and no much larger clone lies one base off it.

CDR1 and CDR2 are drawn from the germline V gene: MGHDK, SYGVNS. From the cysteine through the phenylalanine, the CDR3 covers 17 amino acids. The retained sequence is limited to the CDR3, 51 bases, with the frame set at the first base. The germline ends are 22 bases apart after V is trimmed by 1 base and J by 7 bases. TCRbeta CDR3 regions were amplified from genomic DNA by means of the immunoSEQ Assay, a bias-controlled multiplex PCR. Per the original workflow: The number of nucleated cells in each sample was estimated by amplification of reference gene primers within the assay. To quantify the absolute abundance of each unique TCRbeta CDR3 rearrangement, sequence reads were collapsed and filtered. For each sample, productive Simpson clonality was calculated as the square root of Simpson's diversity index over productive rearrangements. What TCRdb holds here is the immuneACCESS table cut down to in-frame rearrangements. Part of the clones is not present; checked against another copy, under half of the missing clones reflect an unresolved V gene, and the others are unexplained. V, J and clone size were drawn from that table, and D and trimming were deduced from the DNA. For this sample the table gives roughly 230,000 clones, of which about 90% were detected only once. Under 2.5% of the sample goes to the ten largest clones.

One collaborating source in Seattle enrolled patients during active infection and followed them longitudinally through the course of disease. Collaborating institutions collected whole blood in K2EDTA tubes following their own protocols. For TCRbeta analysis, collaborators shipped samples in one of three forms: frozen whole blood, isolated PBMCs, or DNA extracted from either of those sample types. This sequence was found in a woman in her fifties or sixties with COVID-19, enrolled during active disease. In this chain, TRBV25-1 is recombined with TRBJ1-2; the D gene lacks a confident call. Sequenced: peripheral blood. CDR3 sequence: CASSESRATGFIRGYTF. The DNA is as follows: TGTGCCAGCAGTGAATCCCGAGCGACGGGATTTATTCGTGGCTACACCTTC.